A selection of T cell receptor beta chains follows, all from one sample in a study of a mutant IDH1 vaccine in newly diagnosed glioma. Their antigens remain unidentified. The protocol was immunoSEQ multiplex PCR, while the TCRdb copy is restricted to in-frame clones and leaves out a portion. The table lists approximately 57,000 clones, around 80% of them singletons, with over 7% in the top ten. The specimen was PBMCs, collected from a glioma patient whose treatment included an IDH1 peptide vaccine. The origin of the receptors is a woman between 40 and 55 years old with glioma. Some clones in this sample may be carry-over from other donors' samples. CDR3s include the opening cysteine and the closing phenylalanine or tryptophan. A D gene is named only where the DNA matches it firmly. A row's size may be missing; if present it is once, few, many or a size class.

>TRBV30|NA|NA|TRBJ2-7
TGTGCCTGGAACCCGGGGCTCCCTTACGAGCAGTACTTC
CAWNPGLPYEQYF
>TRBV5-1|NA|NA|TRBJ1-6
TGCGCCAGCAGCTCGGAGGGGTTGCCACCCCTCCACTTT
CASSSEGLPPLHF
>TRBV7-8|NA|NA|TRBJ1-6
TGTGCCAGCAGACAAGCTCGCGGTTCCTATAATTCACCCCTCCACTTT
CASRQARGSYNSPLHF
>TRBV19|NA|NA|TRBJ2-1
TGTGCCAGTAGTATAAGTGGAGGGGCCACCAATGAGCAGTTCTTC
CASSISGGATNEQFF
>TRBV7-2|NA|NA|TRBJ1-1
TGTGCCAGCGCCCGGACAGCGCCGAACACTGAAGCTTTCTTT
CASARTAPNTEAFF
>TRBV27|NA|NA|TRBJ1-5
TGTGCCAGCAGTTCCGGGACTGGAAGTCAGCCCCAGCATTTT
CASSSGTGSQPQHF
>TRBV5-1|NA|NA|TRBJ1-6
TGCGCCAGCAGCTTGGGACAGGCCAATTCACCCCTCCACTTT
CASSLGQANSPLHF
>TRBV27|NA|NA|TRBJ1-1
TGTGCCAGCGCTCCTAGGGGGGGGACTGAAGCTTTCTTT
CASAPRGGTEAFF
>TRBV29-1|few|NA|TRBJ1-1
TGCAGCGTTCTTGGGCAGAACACTGAAGCTTTCTTT
CSVLGQNTEAFF
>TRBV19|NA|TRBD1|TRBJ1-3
TGTGCCAGTAGTATACAGGGGGCATCTGGAAACACCATATATTTT
CASSIQGASGNTIYF
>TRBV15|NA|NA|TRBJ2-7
TGTGCCACCAGCAGACCCCCTCTCGGGGACTACGAGCAGTACTTC
CATSRPPLGDYEQYF
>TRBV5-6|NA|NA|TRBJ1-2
TGTGCCAGCAGCTTGTATCTCGAGGGGCCGGACTATGGCTACACCTTC
CASSLYLEGPDYGYTF
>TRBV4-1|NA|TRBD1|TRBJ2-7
TGCGCCAGCAGCCAAGGAAGGAGGGACAGGGTCCTCGAGCAGTACTTC
CASSQGRRDRVLEQYF
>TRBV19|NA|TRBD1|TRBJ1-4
TGTGCCAGTACGGACAGGCCACTTGAAAAACTGTTTTTT
CASTDRPLEKLFF
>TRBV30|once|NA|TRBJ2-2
TGTGCCTGGGCGGAGGGGGCTTCGAACACCGGGGAGCTGTTTTTT
CAWAEGASNTGELFF
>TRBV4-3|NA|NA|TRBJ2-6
TGCGCCAGCAGCCAAGATTCGGGTTGGTCTGGGGCCAACGTCCTGACTTTC
CASSQDSGWSGANVLTF
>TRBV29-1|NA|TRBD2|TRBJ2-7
TGCAGCGTTGAGGAGCGGACTAGCTCCTACGAGCAGTACTTC
CSVEERTSSYEQYF
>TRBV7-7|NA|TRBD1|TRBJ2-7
TGTGCTAGCAGCTTAGGGGCAGGGGGCTACGAGCAGTACTTC
CASSLGAGGYEQYF
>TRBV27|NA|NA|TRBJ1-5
TGTGCCAGCAGTTTATTGCCCATGAATCAGCCCCAGCATTTT
CASSLLPMNQPQHF
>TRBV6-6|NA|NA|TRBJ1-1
TGTGCCAGCAGTTCTTACACCATCCTCGAAGCTTTCTTT
CASSSYTILEAFF
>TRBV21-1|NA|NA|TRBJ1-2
TGTGCCAGCAGCAAAGTAGTCACAGGGTTAGACTATGGCTACACCTTC
CASSKVVTGLDYGYTF
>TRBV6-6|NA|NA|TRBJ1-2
TGTGCCAGCCGGGACGGGACTAACTATGGCTACACCTTC
CASRDGTNYGYTF
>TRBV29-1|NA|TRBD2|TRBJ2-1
TGCAGCGTTGAAGTCGGGGCCCGGGGAGCGGGGGGCAGCTACAATGAGCAGTTCTTC
CSVEVGARGAGGSYNEQFF
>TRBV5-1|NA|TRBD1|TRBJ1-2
TGCGCCAGCAGCTTGCGCTCGGGACAGGGTGCCTATGGCTACACCTTC
CASSLRSGQGAYGYTF
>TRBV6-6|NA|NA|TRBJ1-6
TGTGCCAGCAGGGAGTATGGGCCAGTCCGCTTT
CASREYGPVRF
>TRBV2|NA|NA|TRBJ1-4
TGTGCCAGCAGCCGGACCTCAGGAGCAACTAATGAAAAACTGTTTTTT
CASSRTSGATNEKLFF
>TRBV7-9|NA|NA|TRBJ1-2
TGTGCCAGCAGCTTAGCGATAAGTGGCTACACCTTC
CASSLAISGYTF
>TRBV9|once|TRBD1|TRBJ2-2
TGTGCCAGCAGCGTCGGGACAGTTTACACCGGGGAGCTGTTTTTT
CASSVGTVYTGELFF
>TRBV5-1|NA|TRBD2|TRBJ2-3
TGCGCCAGCAGCCAGACTAGCGGGGGCCTGCCAGATACGCAGTATTTT
CASSQTSGGLPDTQYF
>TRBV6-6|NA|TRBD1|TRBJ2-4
TGTGCCAGCCGGGACAGGGCCAAAAACATTCAGTACTTC
CASRDRAKNIQYF
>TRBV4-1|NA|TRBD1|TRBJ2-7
TGCGCCAGCAGCCTTTCCGGGACAGGTTCGGCGTACTTC
CASSLSGTGSAYF
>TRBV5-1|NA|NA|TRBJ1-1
TGCGCCAGCAGCTTGGGTCCGGTAGTCAACACTGAAGCTTTCTTT
CASSLGPVVNTEAFF
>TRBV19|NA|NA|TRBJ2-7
TGTGCCAGTAGTATATGGGATTCCTACGAGCAGTACTTC
CASSIWDSYEQYF
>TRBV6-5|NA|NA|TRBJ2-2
TGTGCCAGCAGTTACTTCGGGACCAACACCGGGGAGCTGTTTTTT
CASSYFGTNTGELFF
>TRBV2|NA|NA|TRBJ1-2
TGTGCCAGCAGTAAAAGATCCCCCGAGGGGTCCTATGGCTACACCTTC
CASSKRSPEGSYGYTF
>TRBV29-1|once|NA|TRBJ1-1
TGCAGCCCATGGGACGCGCGCGGTGAAGCTTTCTTT
CSPWDARGEAFF
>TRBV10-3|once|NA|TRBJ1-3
TGTGCCATCAGTCCACACAGTTTACCTAACACCATATATTTT
CAISPHSLPNTIYF
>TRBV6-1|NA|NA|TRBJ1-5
TGTGCCAGCAGTGAAGCACGGAGGGTCAATCAGCCCCAGCATTTT
CASSEARRVNQPQHF
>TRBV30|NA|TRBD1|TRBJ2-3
TGTGCCTGGAGTTGGACAGGGACAGATACGCAGTATTTT
CAWSWTGTDTQYF
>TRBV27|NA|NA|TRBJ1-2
TGTGCCAGCAGTCCTTGGGGCGGGACCACAGGCTACACCTTC
CASSPWGGTTGYTF
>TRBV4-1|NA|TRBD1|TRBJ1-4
TGCGCCAGCAGCCAAGATGACAGGGGTGGGGAAAAACTGTTTTTT
CASSQDDRGGEKLFF
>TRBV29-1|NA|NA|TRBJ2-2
TGCAGCGTTGAAGTCATAGGGCGGGACACCGGGGAGCTGTTTTTT
CSVEVIGRDTGELFF
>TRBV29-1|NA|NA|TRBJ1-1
TGCAGCGTTGATACAGGGCCCACTGAAGCTTTCTTT
CSVDTGPTEAFF
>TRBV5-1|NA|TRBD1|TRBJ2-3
TGCGCCAGCAGGGGACAGACTAGCACAGATACGCAGTATTTT
CASRGQTSTDTQYF
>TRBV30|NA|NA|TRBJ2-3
TGTGCCTGGACTGAAAAGAGGGCCCCTCGCACAGATACGCAGTATTTT
CAWTEKRAPRTDTQYF
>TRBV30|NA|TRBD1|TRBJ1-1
TGTGCCTGGAAACCTCGGACAGGGGGCTCCACTGAAGCTTTCTTT
CAWKPRTGGSTEAFF
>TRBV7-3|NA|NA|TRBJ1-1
TGTGCCAGCAGCTCTCAGACGGGGACTGAAGCTTTCTTT
CASSSQTGTEAFF
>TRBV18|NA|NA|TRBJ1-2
TGTGCCAGCTCAGCCGACAGACTATATGGCTACACCTTC
CASSADRLYGYTF
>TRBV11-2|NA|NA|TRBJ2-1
TGTGCCAGCAGCTATACCGGGACGAGGACCTACAATGAGCAGTTCTTC
CASSYTGTRTYNEQFF
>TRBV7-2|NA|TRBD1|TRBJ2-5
TGTGCCAGCAGCGGCCGGTCGGGACAGGGGAAGGAGACCCAGTACTTC
CASSGRSGQGKETQYF
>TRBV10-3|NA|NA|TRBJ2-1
TGTGCCATCAAGGCTAGGGTCGCTATAGATAGGGATGAGCAGTTCTTC
CAIKARVAIDRDEQFF
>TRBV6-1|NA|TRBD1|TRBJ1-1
TGTGCCACCGAACGGACAGGGGTCACTGAAGCTTTCTTT
CATERTGVTEAFF
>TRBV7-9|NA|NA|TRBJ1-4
TGTGCCAGCACCCCGGCGGCAGGCCTAAATGAAAAACTGTTTTTT
CASTPAAGLNEKLFF
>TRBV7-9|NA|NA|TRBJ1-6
TGTGCCAGCAGCCTCTGGGACACCAATTCACCCCTCCACTTT
CASSLWDTNSPLHF
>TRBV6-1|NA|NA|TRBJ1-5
TGTGCCAGCAGTGAACAAGGATACAATCAGCCCCAGCATTTT
CASSEQGYNQPQHF
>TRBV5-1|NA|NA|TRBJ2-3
TGCGCCAGCAGCCTGAACACAGATACGCAGTATTTT
CASSLNTDTQYF
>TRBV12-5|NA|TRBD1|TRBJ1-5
TGTGCTAGTGGTTCGACAGGGAAACCCCAGCCCCAGCATTTT
CASGSTGKPQPQHF
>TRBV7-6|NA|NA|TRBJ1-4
TGTGCCAGCAGCGAGGGAACACTGCACGAAAAACTGTTTTTT
CASSEGTLHEKLFF